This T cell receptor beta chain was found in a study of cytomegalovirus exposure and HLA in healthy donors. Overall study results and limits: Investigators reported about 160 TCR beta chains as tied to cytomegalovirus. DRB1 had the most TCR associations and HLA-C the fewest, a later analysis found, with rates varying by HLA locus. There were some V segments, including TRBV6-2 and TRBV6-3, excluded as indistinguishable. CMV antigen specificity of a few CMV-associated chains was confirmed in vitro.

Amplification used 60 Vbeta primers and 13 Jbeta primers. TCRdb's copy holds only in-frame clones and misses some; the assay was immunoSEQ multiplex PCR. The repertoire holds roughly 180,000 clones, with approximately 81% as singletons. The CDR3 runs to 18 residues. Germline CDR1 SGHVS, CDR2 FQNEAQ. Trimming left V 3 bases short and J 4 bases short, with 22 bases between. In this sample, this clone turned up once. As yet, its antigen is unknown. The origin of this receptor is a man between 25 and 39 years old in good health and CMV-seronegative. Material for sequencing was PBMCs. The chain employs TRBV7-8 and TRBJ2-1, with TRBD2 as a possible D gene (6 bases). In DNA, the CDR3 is TGTGCCAGCAGCTTGTTAGGCGGGGAGGCACGTCCTTACAATGAGCAGTTCTTC. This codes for CASSLLGGEARPYNEQFF.